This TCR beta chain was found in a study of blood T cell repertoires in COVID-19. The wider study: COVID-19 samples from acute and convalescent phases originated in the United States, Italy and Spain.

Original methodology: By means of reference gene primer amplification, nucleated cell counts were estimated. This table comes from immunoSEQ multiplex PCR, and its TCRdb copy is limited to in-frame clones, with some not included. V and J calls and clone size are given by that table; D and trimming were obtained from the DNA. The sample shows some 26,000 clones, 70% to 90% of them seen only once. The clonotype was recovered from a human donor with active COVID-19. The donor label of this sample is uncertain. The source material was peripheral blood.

CDR3 loop: CASSYPPGRLNYEQYF. The CDR3 DNA is TGTGCCAGCAGTTACCCCCCCGGGAGGCTAAACTACGAGCAGTACTTC. The chain carries TRBV6-2 or TRBV6-3 and TRBJ2-7, with TRBD2 identical over 7 bases. CDR1 and CDR2 (germline): MNHEY, SVGEGT. The CDR3 runs 16 residues. Trimming removed 2 bases from V and 3 bases from J; junction bases left unmatched: 10.